Listed below are T cell receptor beta chains from one sample, sequenced in a study of cytomegalovirus exposure and HLA in healthy donors. The assay was immunoSEQ multiplex PCR, and TCRdb's table has in-frame clones only and misses some. The profile shows some 200,000 clones, approximately 82% of them singletons. Sequenced material: PBMCs. The source is a man younger than 35 in good health and CMV-seronegative. Each CDR3 is given with its conserved first and last residue. Fields, in order: CDR3 DNA, CDR3 protein, J gene, D gene, V gene, clone size. A D gene is named only where the DNA matches it firmly. Rows give clone size only sometimes, using once, few, many, or a class for an expanded clone.

TGTGCCAGCAGCTCCGGGACTAGCGACTACAATGAGCAGTTCTTC	CASSSGTSDYNEQFF	TRBJ2-1	TRBD2	TRBV5-4	few
TGTGCCTGGAGCCCAGGACTAGCGGGAGTCTACGAGCAGTACTTC	CAWSPGLAGVYEQYF	TRBJ2-7	TRBD2	TRBV30	few
TGTGCCTGGAGTGTGGGAGGTGAAGCTTTCTTT	CAWSVGGEAFF	TRBJ1-1	-	TRBV30	-
TGCGCCAGCAGCTTGACTAGCGGAAGCTACGAGCAGTACTTC	CASSLTSGSYEQYF	TRBJ2-7	TRBD2	TRBV5-1	once
TGTGCCTGGAGCCCTAGCGGGAGTTCGGCCGAGCAGTACTTC	CAWSPSGSSAEQYF	TRBJ2-7	TRBD2	TRBV30	-
TGTGCCAGCAGTGTTGAGCAGAACACTGAAGCTTTCTTT	CASSVEQNTEAFF	TRBJ1-1	-	TRBV2	-
TGTGCCAGCAGCTTACGTCGGGAGTTAGGTTACAATGAGCAGTTCTTC	CASSLRRELGYNEQFF	TRBJ2-1	-	TRBV11-2	-
TGTGCCAGCAGCTTGGCTGGGACTAGCGGGAAAGATACGCAGTATTTT	CASSLAGTSGKDTQYF	TRBJ2-3	TRBD2	TRBV5-4	-
TGCAGTGCGACTGCGAGCGCTGAAGCTTTCTTT	CSATASAEAFF	TRBJ1-1	-	TRBV20-1	-
TGTGCCAGCAGTTACACCCAGGGTTTGGGCACTGAAGCTTTCTTT	CASSYTQGLGTEAFF	TRBJ1-1	-	TRBV6-6	-